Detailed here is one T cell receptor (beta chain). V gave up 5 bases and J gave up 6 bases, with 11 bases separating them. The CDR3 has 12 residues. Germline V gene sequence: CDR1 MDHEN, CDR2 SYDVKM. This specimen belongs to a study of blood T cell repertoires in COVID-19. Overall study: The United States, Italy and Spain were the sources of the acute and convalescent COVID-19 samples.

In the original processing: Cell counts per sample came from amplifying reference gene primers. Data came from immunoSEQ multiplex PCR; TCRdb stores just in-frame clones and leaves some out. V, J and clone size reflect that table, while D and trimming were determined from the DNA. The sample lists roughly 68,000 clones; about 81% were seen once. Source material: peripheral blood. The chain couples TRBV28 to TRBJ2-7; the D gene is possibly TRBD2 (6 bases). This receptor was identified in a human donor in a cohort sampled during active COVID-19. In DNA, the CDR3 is TGTGCCAGCAGTCGGGGAGGCGGCGAGCAGTACTTC. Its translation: CASSRGGGEQYF.